Following are 23 T cell receptor beta chains from one sample sequenced in a study of T cells in Graves' hyperthyroidism and ophthalmopathy. RNA transcripts served as the template for amplifying TCR beta CDR3 regions. A set of HTBI primers served as the primers for a first-round RT-PCR of the TCR CDR3. One entry per CDR3 protein results from TCRdb running MiXCR on the multiplex PCR reads. The profile covers under 650,000 distinct CDR3 sequences, with about 16% appearing a single time and around 4% taken by the ten largest. Sample: blood. These receptors originate from a woman aged 30 to 39 with Graves' hyperthyroidism.

This clonotype turned up a few times. V gene TRBV5-1 combines with J gene TRBJ1-1; D is perhaps TRBD1 (5 bases). Germline values: CDR1 SGHRS, CDR2 YFSETQ. Deletions cut 1 base from V and 0 bases from J, with 16 bases between. CDR3 length equals 17 residues. CDR3 residues: CASSLTNEGSLNTEAFF. The CDR3 nucleotides are TGCGCCAGCAGCTTGACTAATGAGGGGTCTTTGAACACTGAAGCTTTCTTT.

This clonotype occurred many times. This chain links TRBV10-3 with TRBJ2-7; no clear D gene. Trimming removed 3 bases from V and 7 bases from J, with 7 bases in between. This CDR3 spans 11 amino acids. Germline V gene data show CDR1 as ENHRY and CDR2 as SYGVKD. The chain's CDR3 is CAISDLREQYF. The CDR3 nucleotides are TGTGCCATCAGTGATCTGAGGGAGCAGTACTTC.

This clonotype was seen ten or more times. The chain has TRBV20-1 and TRBJ2-7; 10 positions agree with TRBD2. With 6 bases clipped from V and 3 bases from J, the junction kept 8 bases outside the gene matches. The CDR3 length is 14 residues. The germline V gene has CDR1 DFQATT and CDR2 SNEGSKA (reference sequence). The DNA for the CDR3 is TGCAGTGCAGAGAGGGCTAGCGGGAGCTACGAGCAGTACTTC. Residues: CSAERASGSYEQYF.

On this clonotype itself: This may come from a read error, since a much larger clone is one base off. This chain uses TRBV2 with TRBJ2-3; D unclear. The CDR3 is made up of 15 amino acids. CDR1 is SNHLY and CDR2 is FYNNEI in the germline V gene. Between the trimmed V and J ends, which lost 6 bases and 5 bases, there was a span of 18 bases. CDR3 in amino acids: CASRSRAGRGDTQYF. In DNA form, the CDR3 reads TGTGCCAGCAGGAGTAGGGCAGGCCGAGGAGATACGCAGTATTTT.

This chain connects TRBV6-2 or TRBV6-3 to TRBJ2-2; no reliable D call. Germline CDR1 is MNHEY and CDR2 is SVGEGT. V was cut by 6 bases and J by 6 bases, with 8 bases left in between. This CDR3 contains 12 residues. CDR3 bases: TGTGCCAGCAGCTTCTTCCCCGGGGAGCTGTTTTTT. It specifies CASSFFPGELFF.

The chain carries TRBV2 and TRBJ1-5; D is uncertain. V was shortened by 6 bases and J by 2 bases, with 11 bases between the two germline ends. The CDR3 has 14 amino acids. Per the germline V gene, CDR1 is SNHLY and CDR2 is FYNNEI. The CDR3 nucleotides read TGTGCCAGCAGCACTCGCTATGGCAATCAGCCCCAGCATTTT. This gives the protein CASSTRYGNQPQHF.

The rearrangement links TRBV28 to TRBJ2-2, with a possible D match to TRBD1 (7 bases). The V gene lost 3 bases and the J gene lost 5 bases, with 16 bases spanning the gap. Looked up from germline, CDR1 is MDHEN and CDR2 is SYDVKM. This CDR3 comprises 16 residues. In DNA, the CDR3 is TGTGCCAGCAGTTTGCTCGACAGGGCGGGAACCGGGGAGCTGTTTTTT. Translating it yields CASSLLDRAGTGELFF.

Note on this clonotype: A much more abundant neighbour one base away suggests this may be a read error. The chain joins TRBV5-5 to TRBJ2-3; perhaps D is TRBD1 or TRBD2 (5 bases each). CDR1 and CDR2 from the germline V gene are SGHKS and YYEKEE (reference sequence). The CDR3 covers 15 residues. The CDR3 DNA is TGCGCCAGCAGCTTGCAAGCGGCAAGCACAGGTACGCAGTATTTT. Translating gives CASSLQAASTGTQYF.

This clonotype came up many times. The junction departs from the called germline gene at one end, perhaps through a read error. The V call is TRBV28, the J call TRBJ1-1; no clear D gene. This CDR3 region has 16 residues. CDR1 is MDHEN, CDR2 SYDVKM, per germline. The CDR3 here is CASSLPQDVANPEAFF. As DNA, the CDR3 is TGTGCCAGCAGTTTACCTCAGGACGTAGCGAACCCTGAAGCTTTCTTT.

In its sample, this clonotype was seen a few times. The chain uses TRBV7-9 and TRBJ1-1, with a possible D match to TRBD1 (5 bases). CDR3 length: 14 amino acids. The germline V gene encodes CDR1 SEHNR and CDR2 FQNEAQ (reference sequence). The V end lost 1 base, the J end lost 4 bases, and 10 bases lay between the germline ends. The CDR3 reads CASSLGRGSTEAFF. For the CDR3, the DNA is TGTGCCAGCAGCTTAGGTCGGGGGAGCACTGAAGCTTTCTTT. Combining the CDR3 with reference TRBV7-9 and TRBJ1-1 gives the whole variable domain DTGVSQNPRHKITKRGQNVTFRCDPISEHNRLYWYRQTLGQGPEFLTYFQNEAQLEKSRLLSDRFSAERPKGSFSTLEIQRTEQGDSAMYLCASSLGRGSTEAFFGQGTRLTVV.

The J gene is TRBJ2-3, the V gene TRBV4-2; TRBD2 matches 13 bases. The length of the CDR3 is 18 residues. Trimming took 3 bases from V and 2 from J; bases not matched to a gene: 8. Germline CDR1 LGHNA, CDR2 YNFKEQ. The CDR3 is CASSQTAGTSGNTDTQYF. Here the CDR3 DNA reads TGTGCCAGCAGCCAGACGGCCGGGACTAGCGGGAACACAGATACGCAGTATTTT.

The table lists this clonotype with a count of one. The rearrangement uses TRBV19 and TRBJ1-3; the D is unclear. The CDR3 extends over 14 amino acids. The V end lost 8 bases, the J end lost 0 bases, and 11 bases lay between the germline ends. CDR1 and CDR2 (germline): LNHDA, SQIVND (reference sequence). CDR3 sequence reads: CASSRDASGNTIYF. Written as DNA, the CDR3 is TGTGCCAGTTCCCGTGATGCCTCTGGAAACACCATATATTTT.

In its sample, this clonotype was seen many times. The CDR3 bases are TGTGCCAGCAGTCCCGAGCTGGGCAGGGGACTCTATGGCTACACCTTC. Amino acids: CASSPELGRGLYGYTF. The V call is TRBV27, the J call TRBJ1-2, with D maybe TRBD1 (6 bases). The germline V gene encodes CDR1 MNHEY and CDR2 SMNVEV (reference sequence). There are 16 residues in the CDR3. Trimming took 5 bases from V and 4 from J, leaving 20 bases between them.

As concerns this clonotype: Relative to the germline gene, one junction end is altered; a read error may explain this. The chain couples TRBV25-1 to TRBJ2-1, with 10 positions matching TRBD2. This CDR3 is 17 amino acids long. Germline V gene data show CDR1 as MGHDK and CDR2 as SYGVNS. CDR3 in DNA: TGTGCCAGCAGTGGACTGCCGGGACTAGCGAGCCCCGATGAGCAGCTCTTC. Protein: CASSGLPGLASPDEQLF.

This clonotype was counted ten times or more. The chain links TRBV2 to TRBJ2-5; possible D gene TRBD2, 6 bases. The ends were cut back, 8 bases at V and 4 bases at J, with 20 bases in the middle. The CDR3 has 15 amino acids. In germline, CDR1 is SNHLY, CDR2 FYNNEI. CDR3 DNA: TGTGCCAGCCAAAGGAACGGGGGAGCGCGAGAGACCCAGTACTTC. It encodes CASQRNGGARETQYF. Full variable domain (missing parts from reference TRBV2 and TRBJ2-5): EPEVTQTPSHQVTQMGQEVILRCVPISNHLYFYWYRQILGQKVEFLVSFYNNEISEKSEIFDDQFSVERPDGSNFTLKIRSTKLEDSAMYFCASQRNGGARETQYFGPGTRLLVL.

This clonotype was observed a few times. V is TRBV6-1 and J is TRBJ2-6; the D is unclear. CDR3 length: 16 amino acids. Per germline, CDR1 MNHNS and CDR2 SASEGT. Trimming stripped 6 bases from V and 1 base from J, with 13 bases between. DNA for the CDR3: TGTGCCAGCAGACCGAGGAGATATTCTGGGGCCAACGTCCTGACTTTC. It yields the protein CASRPRRYSGANVLTF.

This clonotype was counted many times. The J gene is TRBJ2-2, the V gene TRBV28; no clear D gene. This CDR3 spans 13 amino acids. Trimming removed 11 bases from V and 0 bases from J, with 10 bases in between. CDR1 MDHEN and CDR2 SYDVKM come from the germline V gene. Here the CDR3 DNA reads TGTGCCGGAAGGTCGTCGAACACCGGGGAGCTGTTTTTT. Encoded protein: CAGRSSNTGELFF.

This clonotype has at least ten counts. This rearrangement joins TRBV7-9 to TRBJ2-1, with a weak D call TRBD2 (5 bases). The germline CDR1 and CDR2 sequences are SEHNR and FQNEAQ (reference sequence). V gave up 5 bases and J gave up 4 bases, with 9 bases separating them. The CDR3 runs to 13 residues. CDR3 nucleotide sequence: TGTGCCAGCAGCCCCCCGGGGTACAATGAGCAGTTCTTC. This translates into CASSPPGYNEQFF.

The rearrangement links TRBV6-1 to TRBJ2-7, with 7 nucleotides matching TRBD2. This CDR3 comprises 14 residues. The J segment lost 4 bases and the V segment lost 8 bases, leaving 11 bases of the junction unmatched. Germline lookup yields CDR1 MNHNS and CDR2 SASEGT. CDR3 bases: TGTGCCAGCCGTCCCGGGACTACAACTTACGAGCAGTACTTC. Amino acids: CASRPGTTTYEQYF.

This clonotype has at least ten counts. J is TRBJ2-3 and V is TRBV13; D is undetermined. The germline V and J ends were trimmed by 5 bases and 3 bases, with 9 bases remaining between them. Germline V gives CDR1 PRHDT, CDR2 FYEKMQ (reference sequence). CDR3 length: 13 amino acids. This CDR3 is CASSPEPTDTQYF. Here the CDR3 DNA reads TGTGCCAGCAGCCCAGAACCAACAGATACGCAGTATTTT.

This clonotype was observed many times. The chain carries TRBV12-3 or TRBV12-4 and TRBJ2-5, with 10 bases fitting TRBD2. J gave up 4 bases and V 6 bases, and 5 bases lay outside the gene matches. This CDR3 region has 14 residues. CDR3 in DNA: TGTGCCAGCAGCCAGGGACTAGCGCTAGAGACCCAGTACTTC. Translation: CASSQGLALETQYF.

At least ten counts were recorded for this clonotype. The chain uses TRBV27 and TRBJ1-5; D is undetermined. CDR3 length equals 13 residues. CDR1 is MNHEY and CDR2 is SMNVEV in the germline V gene (reference sequence). V was clipped by 2 bases and J by 4 bases, with 6 bases between them. CDR3 DNA: TGTGCCAGCAGTTTAGTGGAGAATCAGCCCCAGCATTTT. Its protein product is CASSLVENQPQHF.

This clonotype showed up just once. This may be a read error: a much more frequent sequence differs by one nucleotide. V usage is TRBV15 and J usage is TRBJ2-7; perhaps TRBD1 as D (6 bases). The CDR3 has 13 residues. Germline CDR1 LNHNV, CDR2 YYDKDF (reference sequence). V lost 5 bases, J lost 4 bases, and 12 bases lay in between. CDR3 coding DNA: TGTGCCACCAGCGGAAGACAGGCGTACGAGCAGTACTTC. Translated, it gives CATSGRQAYEQYF.